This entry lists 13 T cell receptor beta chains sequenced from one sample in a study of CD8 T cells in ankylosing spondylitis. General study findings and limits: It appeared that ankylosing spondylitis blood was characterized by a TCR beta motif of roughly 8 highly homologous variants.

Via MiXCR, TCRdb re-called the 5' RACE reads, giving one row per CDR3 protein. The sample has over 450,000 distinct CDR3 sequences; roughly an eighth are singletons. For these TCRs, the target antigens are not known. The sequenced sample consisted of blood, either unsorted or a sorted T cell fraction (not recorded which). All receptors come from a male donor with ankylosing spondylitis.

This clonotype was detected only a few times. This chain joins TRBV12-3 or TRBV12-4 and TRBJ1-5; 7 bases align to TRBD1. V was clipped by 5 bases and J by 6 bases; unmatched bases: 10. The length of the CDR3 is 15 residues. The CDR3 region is CASSTWDSRVQPQHF. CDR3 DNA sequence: TGTGCCAGCAGTACCTGGGACAGTCGTGTTCAGCCCCAGCATTTT.

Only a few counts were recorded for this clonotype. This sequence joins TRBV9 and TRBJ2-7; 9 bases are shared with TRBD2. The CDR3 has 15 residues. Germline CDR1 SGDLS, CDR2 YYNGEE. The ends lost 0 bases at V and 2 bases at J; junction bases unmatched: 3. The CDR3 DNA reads TGTGCCAGCAGCGTAGGACTAGCGGAAACCTACGAGCAGTACTTC. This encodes CASSVGLAETYEQYF.

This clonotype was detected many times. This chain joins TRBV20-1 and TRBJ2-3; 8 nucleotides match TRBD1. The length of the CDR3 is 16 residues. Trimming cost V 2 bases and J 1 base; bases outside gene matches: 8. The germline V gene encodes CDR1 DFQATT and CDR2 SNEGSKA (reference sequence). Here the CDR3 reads CSARKSRGQGTDTQYF. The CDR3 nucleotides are TGCAGTGCTAGAAAGTCCAGGGGGCAAGGCACAGATACGCAGTATTTT.

CDR3 protein: CASSLPGLGGYEQYF. CDR3 nucleotide sequence: TGTGCCAGCAGCTTGCCGGGACTAGGGGGCTACGAGCAGTACTTC. This chain uses TRBV28 with TRBJ2-7; 8 positions agree with TRBD2. Germline trimming cut 6 bases from V and 3 bases from J; bases unmatched to any gene: 10. The CDR3 is 15 residues long. CDR1 is MDHEN and CDR2 is SYDVKM in the germline V gene. Complete variable domain (other parts from reference TRBV28 and TRBJ2-7): DVKVTQSSRYLVKRTGEKVFLECVQDMDHENMFWYRQDPGLGLRLIYFSYDVKMKEKGDIPEGYSVSREKKERFSLILESASTNQTSMYLCASSLPGLGGYEQYFGPGTRLTVT.

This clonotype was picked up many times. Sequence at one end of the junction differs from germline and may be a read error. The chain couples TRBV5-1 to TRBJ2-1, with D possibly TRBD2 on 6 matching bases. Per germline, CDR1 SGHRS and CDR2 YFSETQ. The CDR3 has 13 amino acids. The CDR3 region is CASSLGLYNEQFF. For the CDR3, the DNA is TGTGCCAGCAGCTTAGGACTATACAATGAGCAGTTCTTC.

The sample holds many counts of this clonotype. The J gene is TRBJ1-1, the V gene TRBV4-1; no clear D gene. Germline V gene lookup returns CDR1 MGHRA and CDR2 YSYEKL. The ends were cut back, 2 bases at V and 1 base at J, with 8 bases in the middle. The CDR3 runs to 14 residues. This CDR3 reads CASSQRTGNTEAFF. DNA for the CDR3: TGCGCCAGCAGCCAACGAACGGGGAACACTGAAGCTTTCTTT.

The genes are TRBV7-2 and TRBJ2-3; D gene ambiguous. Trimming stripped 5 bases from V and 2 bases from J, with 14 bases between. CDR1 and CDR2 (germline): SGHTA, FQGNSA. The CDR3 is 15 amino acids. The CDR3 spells CASSTLPLNTDTQYF. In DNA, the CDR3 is TGTGCCAGCAGCACCCTACCACTCAACACAGATACGCAGTATTTT.

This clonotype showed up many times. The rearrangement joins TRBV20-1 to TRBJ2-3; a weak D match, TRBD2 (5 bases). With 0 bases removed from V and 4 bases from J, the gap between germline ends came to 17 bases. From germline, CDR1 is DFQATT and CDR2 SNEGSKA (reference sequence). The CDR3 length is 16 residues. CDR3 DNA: TGCAGTGCTAGAGATCGGAGGCTAGGTGGTTCAGATACGCAGTATTTT. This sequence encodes CSARDRRLGGSDTQYF.

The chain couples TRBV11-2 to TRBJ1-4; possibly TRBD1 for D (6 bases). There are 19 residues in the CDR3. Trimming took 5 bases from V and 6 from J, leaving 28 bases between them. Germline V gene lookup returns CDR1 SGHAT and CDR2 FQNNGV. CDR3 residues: CASSPPPNTGQGIYEKLFF. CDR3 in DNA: TGTGCCAGCAGCCCTCCCCCGAACACAGGGCAGGGCATCTATGAAAAACTGTTTTTT.

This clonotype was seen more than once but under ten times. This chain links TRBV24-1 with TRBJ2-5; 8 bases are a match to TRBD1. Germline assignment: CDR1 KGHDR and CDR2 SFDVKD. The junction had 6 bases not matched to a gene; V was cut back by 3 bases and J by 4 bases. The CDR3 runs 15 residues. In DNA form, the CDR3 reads TGTGCCACCAGTGATCGAACAGGGGGAAGAGAGACCCAGTACTTC. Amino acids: CATSDRTGGRETQYF.

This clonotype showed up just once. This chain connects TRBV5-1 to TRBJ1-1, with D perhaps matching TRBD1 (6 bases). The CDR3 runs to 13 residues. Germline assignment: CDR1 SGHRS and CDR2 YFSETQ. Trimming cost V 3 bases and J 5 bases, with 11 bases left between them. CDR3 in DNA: TGCGCCAGCAGCTCCAGGAGGGGGACTGAAGCTTTCTTT. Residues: CASSSRRGTEAFF.

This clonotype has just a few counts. CDR3 DNA: TGTGCTAGTGGTTTGTCAACAGGGGTCTACGAGCAGTACGTC. Protein sequence: CASGLSTGVYEQYV. V usage is TRBV12-5 and J usage is TRBJ2-7; TRBD1 aligns across 7 bases. The CDR3 covers 14 residues. With V trimmed by 2 bases and J by 3 bases, 4 bases remained unmatched. CDR1 and CDR2 (germline): LGHNT, FRNRAP.

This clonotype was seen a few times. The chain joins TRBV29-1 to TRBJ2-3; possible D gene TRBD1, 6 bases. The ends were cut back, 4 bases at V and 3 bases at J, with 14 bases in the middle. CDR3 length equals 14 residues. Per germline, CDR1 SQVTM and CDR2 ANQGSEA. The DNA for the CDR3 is TGCAGCGTTGGCACAGGGATTGATACAGATACGCAGTATTTT. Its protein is CSVGTGIDTDTQYF.